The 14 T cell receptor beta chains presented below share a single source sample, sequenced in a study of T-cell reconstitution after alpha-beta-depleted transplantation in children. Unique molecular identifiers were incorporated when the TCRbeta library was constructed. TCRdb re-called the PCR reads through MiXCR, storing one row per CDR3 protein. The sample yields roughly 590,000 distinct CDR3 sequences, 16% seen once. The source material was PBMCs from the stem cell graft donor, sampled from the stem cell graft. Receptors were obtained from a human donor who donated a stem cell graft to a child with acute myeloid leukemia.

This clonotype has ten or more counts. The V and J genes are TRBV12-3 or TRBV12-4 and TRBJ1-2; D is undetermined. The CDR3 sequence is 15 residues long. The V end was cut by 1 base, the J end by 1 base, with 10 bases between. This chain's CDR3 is CASSLGPAINYGYTF. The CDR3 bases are TGTGCCAGCAGTTTAGGGCCAGCGATTAACTATGGCTACACCTTC.

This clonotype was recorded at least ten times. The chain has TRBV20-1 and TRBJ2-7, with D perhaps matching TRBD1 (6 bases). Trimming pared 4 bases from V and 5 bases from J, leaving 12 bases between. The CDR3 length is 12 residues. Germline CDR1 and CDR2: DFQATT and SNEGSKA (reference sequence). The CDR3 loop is CSANRDLHEQYF. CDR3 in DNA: TGCAGTGCTAACAGGGATCTGCACGAGCAGTACTTC.

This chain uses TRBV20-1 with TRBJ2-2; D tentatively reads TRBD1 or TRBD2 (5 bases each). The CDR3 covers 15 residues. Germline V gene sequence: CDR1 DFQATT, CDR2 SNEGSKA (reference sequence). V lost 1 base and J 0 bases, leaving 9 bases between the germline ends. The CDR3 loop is CSARVGRSNTGELFF. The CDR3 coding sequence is TGCAGTGCTAGAGTGGGACGGTCGAACACCGGGGAGCTGTTTTTT.

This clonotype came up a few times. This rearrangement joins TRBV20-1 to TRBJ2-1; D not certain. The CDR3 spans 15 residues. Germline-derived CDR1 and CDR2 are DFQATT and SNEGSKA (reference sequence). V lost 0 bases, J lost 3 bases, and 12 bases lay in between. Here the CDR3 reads CSARDWLTNYNEQFF. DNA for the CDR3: TGCAGTGCTAGAGATTGGCTGACAAACTACAATGAGCAGTTCTTC.

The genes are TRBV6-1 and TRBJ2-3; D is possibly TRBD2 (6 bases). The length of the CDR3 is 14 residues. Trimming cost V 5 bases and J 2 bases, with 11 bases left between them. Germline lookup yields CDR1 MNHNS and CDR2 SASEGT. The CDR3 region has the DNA TGTGCCAGCAGTAGGACTATATACACAGATACGCAGTATTTT. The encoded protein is CASSRTIYTDTQYF.

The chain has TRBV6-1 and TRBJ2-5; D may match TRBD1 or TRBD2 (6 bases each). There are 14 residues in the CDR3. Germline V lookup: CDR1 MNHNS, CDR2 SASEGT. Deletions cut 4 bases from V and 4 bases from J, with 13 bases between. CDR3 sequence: CASSVRGPAETQYF. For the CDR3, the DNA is TGTGCCAGCAGTGTCCGGGGGCCCGCAGAGACCCAGTACTTC.

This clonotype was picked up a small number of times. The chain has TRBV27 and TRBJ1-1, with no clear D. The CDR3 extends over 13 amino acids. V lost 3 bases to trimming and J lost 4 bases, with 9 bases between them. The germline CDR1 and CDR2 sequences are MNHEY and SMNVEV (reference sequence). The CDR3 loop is CASSFSMLTEAFF. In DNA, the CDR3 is TGTGCCAGCAGTTTTTCCATGCTCACTGAAGCTTTCTTT.

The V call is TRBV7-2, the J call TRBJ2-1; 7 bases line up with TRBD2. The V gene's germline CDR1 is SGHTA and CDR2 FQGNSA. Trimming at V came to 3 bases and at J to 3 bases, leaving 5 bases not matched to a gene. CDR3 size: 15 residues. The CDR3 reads CASSFLAENYNEQFF. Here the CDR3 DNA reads TGTGCCAGCAGCTTTCTAGCGGAGAACTACAATGAGCAGTTCTTC.

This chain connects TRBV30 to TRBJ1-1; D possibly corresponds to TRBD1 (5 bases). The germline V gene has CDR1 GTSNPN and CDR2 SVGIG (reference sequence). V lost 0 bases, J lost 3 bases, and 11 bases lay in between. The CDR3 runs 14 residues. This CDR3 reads CAWSVGWTYTEAFF. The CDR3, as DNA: TGTGCCTGGAGTGTAGGTTGGACATACACTGAAGCTTTCTTT.

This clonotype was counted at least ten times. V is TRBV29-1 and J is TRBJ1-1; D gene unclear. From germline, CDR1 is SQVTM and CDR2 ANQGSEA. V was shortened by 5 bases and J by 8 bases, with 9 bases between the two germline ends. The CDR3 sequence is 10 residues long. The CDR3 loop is CSVSVSEAFF. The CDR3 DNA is TGCAGCGTTTCGGTTTCCGAAGCTTTCTTT.

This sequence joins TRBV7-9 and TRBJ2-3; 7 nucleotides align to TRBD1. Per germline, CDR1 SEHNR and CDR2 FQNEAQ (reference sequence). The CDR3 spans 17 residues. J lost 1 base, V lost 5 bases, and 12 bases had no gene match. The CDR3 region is CASSPYGVGQGTDTQYF. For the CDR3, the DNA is TGTGCCAGCAGCCCTTACGGCGTAGGACAGGGCACAGATACGCAGTATTTT.

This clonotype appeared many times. The CDR3 region has the DNA TGTGCCACCAGCAGCGGCACCCTTAGCAATCAGCCCCAGCATTTT. This gives the protein CATSSGTLSNQPQHF. The chain couples TRBV15 to TRBJ1-5; D is ambiguous. The CDR3 has 15 amino acids. Germline V gives CDR1 LNHNV, CDR2 YYDKDF (reference sequence). Between the trimmed V and J ends, which lost 3 bases and 0 bases, there was a span of 9 bases.

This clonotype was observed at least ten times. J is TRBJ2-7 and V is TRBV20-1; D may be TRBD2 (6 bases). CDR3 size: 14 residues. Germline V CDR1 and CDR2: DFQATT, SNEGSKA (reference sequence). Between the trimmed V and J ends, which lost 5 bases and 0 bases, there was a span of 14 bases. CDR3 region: CSAYGQEGSYEQYF. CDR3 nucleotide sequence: TGCAGTGCTTATGGCCAGGAGGGCTCCTACGAGCAGTACTTC.

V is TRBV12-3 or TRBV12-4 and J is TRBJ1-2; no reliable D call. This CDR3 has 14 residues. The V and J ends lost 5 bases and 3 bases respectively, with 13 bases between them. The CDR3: CASSPRPEDYGYTF. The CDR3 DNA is TGTGCCAGCAGTCCCCGCCCCGAGGACTATGGCTACACCTTC.